These T cell receptor beta chains were read from a single sample in a study of T cell repertoires in cytomegalovirus infection. TCRdb processed the reads anew with MiXCR; each CDR3 protein has one entry. In the table there are approximately 910,000 distinct CDR3 sequences, approximately 31% of which are singletons. The antigens for these receptors are not known. The sequences come from cultured CD8+ T cells from PBMCs, collected from culture after CMV antigen stimulation. These receptors came from a human donor in good health (CMV status not recorded). Some clones in this sample may be carry-over from other donors' samples. Both conserved end residues are part of each CDR3. Fields, in order: J gene, CDR3 length, V gene, CDR3 protein.

TRBJ1-2 15 TRBV28 CASRMWTGGGYGYTF
TRBJ1-1 13 TRBV25-1 CASSAYRDTEAFF
TRBJ1-4 17 TRBV28 CASSFPRFGGDNEKLFF
TRBJ1-1 14 TRBV5-1 CASSLEVGITEAFF
TRBJ1-1 11 TRBV12-3/TRBV12-4 CASSLSVEAFF
TRBJ2-1 16 TRBV6-6 CASAHGPAYTYNEQFF
TRBJ2-1 14 TRBV6-6 CASSFGTSGGNQFF
TRBJ2-3 15 TRBV7-6 CASSLRADTTDTQYF
TRBJ2-1 21 TRBV4-1 CASSRHSVAGGQFGSYNEQFF
TRBJ2-7 12 TRBV12-5 CASGWDSHEQYF
TRBJ2-3 15 TRBV7-6 CASRIGPISTDTQYF
TRBJ1-6 14 TRBV27 CASMSGAGNSPLHF
TRBJ2-1 12 TRBV12-3/TRBV12-4 CASSPVHRKQFF
TRBJ2-2 15 TRBV7-9 CASSLGSVKTGELFF
TRBJ2-7 13 TRBV12-5 CASGLRQLREQYF
TRBJ1-2 14 TRBV29-1 CSVERVGANYGYTF
TRBJ1-1 13 TRBV4-3 CASKDRPNTEAFF
TRBJ2-1 17 TRBV19 CASSPQTSGGSYNEQFF
TRBJ2-3 15 TRBV11-2 CASVSRAGPTDTQYF
TRBJ1-5 15 TRBV6-1 CASSEVRQGTQPQHF
TRBJ2-2 16 TRBV12-3/TRBV12-4 CASSLDPGQGFGRLFF
TRBJ1-5 16 TRBV6-2/TRBV6-3 CASSYAHRGSNQPQHF
TRBJ1-2 12 TRBV7-9 CASSLRRGGYTF
TRBJ2-6 19 TRBV9 CASSVPSRTGGPGANVLTF
TRBJ1-4 16 TRBV5-8 CASSLGDRATNEKLFF
TRBJ2-5 13 TRBV12-3/TRBV12-4 CASRGYPGETQYF
TRBJ2-1 16 TRBV4-3 CASSQDPVPSYNEQFF
TRBJ2-1 16 TRBV4-3 CASSQRDRGAYNEQFF
TRBJ2-5 16 TRBV7-2 CASSLESLYNQETQYF
TRBJ1-5 16 TRBV6-1 CASSDQGRRLSQPQHF
TRBJ1-2 17 TRBV7-4 CASSLPGQGPTNYGYTF
TRBJ1-1 11 TRBV27 CASREGVAAFF
TRBJ2-7 15 TRBV19 CASSIRGADTREQYF
TRBJ1-1 15 TRBV6-6 CASSWGPDGNTEAFF
TRBJ2-1 16 TRBV4-2 CASSQDYRGDHNEQFF
TRBJ2-1 15 TRBV19 CASSIGKGGYNEQFF
TRBJ2-1 13 TRBV7-8 CASSTDGYNEQFF